The next 15 T cell receptor beta chains were all read from a single sample in a study of blood T cell repertoires in COVID-19. Some clones are missing from TCRdb's copy, which holds only in-frame ones; the method was immunoSEQ multiplex PCR. The table includes over 100,000 clones, about 76% detected once. Sequenced material: peripheral blood. The receptors here all came from a woman in her sixties or seventies with active or convalescent COVID-19.

This clone came up a few times. This chain uses TRBV19 with TRBJ2-2; the D is unclear. Trimming took 3 bases from V and 3 from J, leaving 8 bases between them. Germline values: CDR1 LNHDA, CDR2 SQIVND (reference sequence). The CDR3 sequence is 14 residues long. CDR3 coding DNA: TGTGCCAGTAGTATTAACAGAGACACCGGGGAGCTGTTTTTT. Its protein is CASSINRDTGELFF.

This chain uses TRBV7-9 with TRBJ2-5, with 9 bases aligning to TRBD2. The J segment lost 1 base and the V segment lost 3 bases, leaving 0 bases of the junction unmatched. Germline CDR1 reads SEHNR; CDR2 reads FQNEAQ (reference sequence). The CDR3 covers 14 residues. This CDR3 reads CASSLTSGQETQYF. The CDR3 region has the DNA TGTGCCAGCAGCTTGACTAGCGGCCAAGAGACCCAGTACTTC. The whole variable domain, remainder taken from reference TRBV7-9 and TRBJ2-5, is DTGVSQNPRHKITKRGQNVTFRCDPISEHNRLYWYRQTLGQGPEFLTYFQNEAQLEKSRLLSDRFSAERPKGSFSTLEIQRTEQGDSAMYLCASSLTSGQETQYFGPGTRLLVL.

This sequence joins TRBV2 and TRBJ2-3; 8 bases fit TRBD1. The V and J ends lost 9 bases and 5 bases, in that order; junction bases with no gene match: 13. Looked up from germline, CDR1 is SNHLY and CDR2 is FYNNEI. The CDR3 length is 15 residues. CDR3 residues: CARAGRGTGQDTQYF. In DNA form, the CDR3 reads TGTGCCAGGGCGGGCCGGGGGACAGGTCAAGATACGCAGTATTTT.

The V call is TRBV7-8, the J call TRBJ1-2, with unresolved D. There are 13 residues in the CDR3. Trimming stripped 1 base from V and 4 bases from J, with 7 bases between. Per germline, CDR1 SGHVS and CDR2 FQNEAQ. CDR3 region: CASSLGRLYGYTF. The CDR3 DNA reads TGTGCCAGCAGCTTAGGGCGGCTCTATGGCTACACCTTC.

This chain connects TRBV5-8 to TRBJ1-4; unclear D gene. The length of the CDR3 is 11 residues. V gave up 5 bases and J gave up 12 bases, with 11 bases separating them. The germline CDR1 and CDR2 sequences are SGHTS and YDEGEE. The CDR3 loop is CASSSRQELFF. CDR3 bases: TGTGCCAGCAGTTCACGTCAGGAACTGTTTTTT. Complete variable domain (other parts from reference TRBV5-8 and TRBJ1-4): EAGVTQSPTHLIKTRGQQATLRCSPISGHTSVYWYQQALGLGLQFLLWYDEGEERNRGNFPPRFSGRQFPNYSSELNVNALELEDSALYLCASSSRQELFFGSGTQLSVL.

This chain connects TRBV13 to TRBJ1-1; D call uncertain. This CDR3 has 14 residues. Germline CDR1 is PRHDT and CDR2 is FYEKMQ (reference sequence). V was clipped by 5 bases and J by 2 bases, with 12 bases between them. The CDR3 loop reads CASSEGDYNTEAFF. As DNA, the CDR3 is TGTGCCAGCAGCGAAGGAGACTATAACACTGAAGCTTTCTTT.

The V call is TRBV6-6, the J call TRBJ2-7; D not resolved. V was cut by 6 bases and J by 0 bases, with 15 bases left in between. Germline V CDR1 and CDR2: MNHNY, SVGAGI (reference sequence). The CDR3 extends over 15 amino acids. CDR3 DNA sequence: TGTGCCAGCAGAGGCGGTACTCTTAGCTCCTACGAGCAGTACGTC. The encoded protein is CASRGGTLSSYEQYV.

The rearrangement joins TRBV24-1 to TRBJ1-4; 7 bases line up with TRBD1. J lost 8 bases, V lost 3 bases, and 11 bases had no gene match. Germline V gene sequence: CDR1 KGHDR, CDR2 SFDVKD. This CDR3 is built from 16 residues. The CDR3 spells CATSDPQEGASEKLFF. In DNA, the CDR3 is TGTGCCACCAGTGATCCGCAAGAGGGGGCGAGCGAAAAACTGTTTTTT.

J is TRBJ1-2 and V is TRBV6-5; D may be TRBD1 (5 bases). This CDR3 contains 15 residues. The germline V gene has CDR1 MNHEY and CDR2 SVGAGI. The V end was cut by 5 bases, the J end by 6 bases, with 19 bases between. The CDR3 region is CASSPRGMAIDGYTF. In nucleotides, the CDR3 is TGTGCCAGCAGTCCCCGGGGGATGGCGATTGATGGCTACACCTTC.

This clone was seen only once. The genes are TRBV7-2 and TRBJ2-3; 9 bases map to TRBD1. Germline-derived CDR1 and CDR2 are SGHTA and FQGNSA. The CDR3 length is 16 residues. J was trimmed by 4 bases and V by 7 bases; bases with no gene match: 12. CDR3 in amino acids: CASIDTGTGLADTQYF. For the CDR3, the DNA is TGTGCCAGCATCGATACCGGGACAGGGTTGGCAGATACGCAGTATTTT.

The chain joins TRBV6-5 to TRBJ2-5; D is ambiguous. The CDR3 totals 15 residues. Deletions cut 5 bases from V and 4 bases from J, with 17 bases between. The germline V gene has CDR1 MNHEY and CDR2 SVGAGI. CDR3 sequence reads: CASSRTSLSRETQYF. CDR3 nucleotide sequence: TGTGCCAGCAGTCGAACCAGTCTGTCCCGAGAGACCCAGTACTTC.

This chain links TRBV28 with TRBJ2-7, with D possibly TRBD2 on 6 matching bases. The CDR3 runs 14 residues. CDR1 is MDHEN and CDR2 is SYDVKM in the germline V gene. Trimming cost V 3 bases and J 1 base, with 10 bases left between them. The CDR3 nucleotides are TGTGCCAGCAGTTTCCCGGGAGCGTCCTACGAGCAGTACGTC. Translating it yields CASSFPGASYEQYV.

The V gene is TRBV19, the J gene TRBJ2-4; the D gene is possibly TRBD2 (6 bases). The CDR3 contains 17 residues. V was pared by 4 bases and J by 6 bases, with 22 bases between. Germline CDR1 and CDR2: LNHDA and SQIVND (reference sequence). This CDR3 is CASSTLTSGGLRNIQYF. Here the CDR3 DNA reads TGTGCCAGTAGTACCCTGACTAGTGGGGGATTGAGAAACATTCAGTACTTC.

The rearrangement uses TRBV24-1 and TRBJ2-3; 7 bases are shared with TRBD1. This CDR3 is 16 amino acids long. Germline V gene lookup returns CDR1 KGHDR and CDR2 SFDVKD. Losses at the gene ends were 0 bases for V and 3 bases for J; bases not matched to a gene: 5. In nucleotides, the CDR3 is TGTGCCACCAGTGATTTGCAGACAGGGAATACAGATACGCAGTATTTT. This gives the protein CATSDLQTGNTDTQYF.

The rearrangement links TRBV7-2 to TRBJ2-3; the match to TRBD2 covers 7 bases. This CDR3 spans 15 amino acids. V dropped 5 bases and J dropped 2; count of bases not matched to a gene: 7. Germline V gene sequence: CDR1 SGHTA, CDR2 FQGNSA. The CDR3 bases are TGTGCCAGCAGCCTATTAGCGGGTTACACAGATACGCAGTATTTT. This encodes CASSLLAGYTDTQYF.